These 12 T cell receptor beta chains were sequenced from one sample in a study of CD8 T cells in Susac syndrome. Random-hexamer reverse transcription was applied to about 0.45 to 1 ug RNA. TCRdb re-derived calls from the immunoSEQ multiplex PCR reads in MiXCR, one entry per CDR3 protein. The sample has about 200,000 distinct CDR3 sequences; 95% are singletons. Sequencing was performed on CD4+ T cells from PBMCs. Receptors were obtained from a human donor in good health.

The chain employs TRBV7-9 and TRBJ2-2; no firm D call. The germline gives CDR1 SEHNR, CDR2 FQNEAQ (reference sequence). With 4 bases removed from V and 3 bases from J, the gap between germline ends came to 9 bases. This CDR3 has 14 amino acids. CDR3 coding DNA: TGTGCCAGCAGCTCCGCTGGAGACACCGGGGAGCTGTTTTTT. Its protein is CASSSAGDTGELFF.

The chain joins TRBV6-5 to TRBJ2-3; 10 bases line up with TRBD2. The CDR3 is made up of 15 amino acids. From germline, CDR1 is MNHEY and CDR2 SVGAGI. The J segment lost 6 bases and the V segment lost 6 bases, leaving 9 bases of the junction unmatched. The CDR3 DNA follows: TGTGCCAGCAGATTAGGAGCGGGAGGGGTGGATACGCAGTATTTT. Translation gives CASRLGAGGVDTQYF.

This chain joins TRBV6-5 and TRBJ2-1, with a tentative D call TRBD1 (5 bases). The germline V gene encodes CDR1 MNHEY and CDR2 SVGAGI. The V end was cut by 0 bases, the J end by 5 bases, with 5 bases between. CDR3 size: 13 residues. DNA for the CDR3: TGTGCCAGCAGTTACTCGACAGACAATGAGCAGTTCTTC. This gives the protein CASSYSTDNEQFF.

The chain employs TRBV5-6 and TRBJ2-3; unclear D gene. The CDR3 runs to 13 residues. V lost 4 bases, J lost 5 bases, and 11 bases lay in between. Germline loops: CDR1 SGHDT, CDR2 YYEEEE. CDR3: CASSRRRVDTQYF. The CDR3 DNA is TGTGCCAGCAGCCGGCGTCGGGTAGATACGCAGTATTTT. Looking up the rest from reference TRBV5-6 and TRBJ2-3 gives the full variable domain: DAGVTQSPTHLIKTRGQQVTLRCSPKSGHDTVSWYQQALGQGPQFIFQYYEEEERQRGNFPDRFSGHQFPNYSSELNVNALLLGDSALYLCASSRRRVDTQYFGPGTRLTVL.

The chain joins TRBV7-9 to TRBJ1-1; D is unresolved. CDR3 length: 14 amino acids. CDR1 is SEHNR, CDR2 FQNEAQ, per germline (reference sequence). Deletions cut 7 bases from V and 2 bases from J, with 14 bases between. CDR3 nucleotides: TGTGCCAGCACCCAGATGAACTCAAACACTGAAGCTTTCTTT. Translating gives CASTQMNSNTEAFF.

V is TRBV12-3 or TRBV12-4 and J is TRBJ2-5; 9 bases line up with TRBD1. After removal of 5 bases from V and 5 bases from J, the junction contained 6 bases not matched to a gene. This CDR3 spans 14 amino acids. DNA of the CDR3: TGTGCCAGCAGTCCCTGGGACAGGGAGGAGACCCAGTACTTC. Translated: CASSPWDREETQYF.

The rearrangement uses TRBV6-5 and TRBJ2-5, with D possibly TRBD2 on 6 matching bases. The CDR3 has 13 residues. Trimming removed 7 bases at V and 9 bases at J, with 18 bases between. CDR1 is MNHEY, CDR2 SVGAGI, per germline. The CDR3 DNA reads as TGTGCCAGCACCCCAGGACCAGGGAGGCCCCAGTACTTC. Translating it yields CASTPGPGRPQYF.

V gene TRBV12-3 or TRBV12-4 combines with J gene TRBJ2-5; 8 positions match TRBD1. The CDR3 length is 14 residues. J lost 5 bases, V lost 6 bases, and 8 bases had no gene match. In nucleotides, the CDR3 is TGTGCCAGCAGCCGAACCAGGGGGCAGGAGACCCAGTACTTC. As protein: CASSRTRGQETQYF.

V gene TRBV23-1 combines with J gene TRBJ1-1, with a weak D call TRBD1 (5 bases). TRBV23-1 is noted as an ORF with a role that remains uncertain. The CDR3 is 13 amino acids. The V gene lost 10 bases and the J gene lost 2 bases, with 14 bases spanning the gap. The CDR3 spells CANRDPRNTEAFF. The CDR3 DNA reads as TGCGCCAACCGGGACCCGCGAAACACTGAAGCTTTCTTT.

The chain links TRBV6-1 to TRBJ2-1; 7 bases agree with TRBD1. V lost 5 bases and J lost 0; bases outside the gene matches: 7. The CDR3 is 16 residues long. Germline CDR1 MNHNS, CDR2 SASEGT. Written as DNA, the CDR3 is TGTGCCAGCAGTCCCGGGACAGTCGTCTCCTACAATGAGCAGTTCTTC. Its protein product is CASSPGTVVSYNEQFF.

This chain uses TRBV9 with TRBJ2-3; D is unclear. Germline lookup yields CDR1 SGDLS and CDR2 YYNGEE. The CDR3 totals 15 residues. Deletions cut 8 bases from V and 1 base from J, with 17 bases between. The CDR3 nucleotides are TGTGCCAGAGACTTGAACCTCTCCCGCACAGATACGCAGTATTTT. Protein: CARDLNLSRTDTQYF.

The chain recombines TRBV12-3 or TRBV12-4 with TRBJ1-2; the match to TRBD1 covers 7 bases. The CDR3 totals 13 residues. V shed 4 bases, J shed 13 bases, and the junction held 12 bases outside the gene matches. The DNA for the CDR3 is TGTGCCAGCAGTTCAACGGGACAGTCCTCTTTCACCTTC. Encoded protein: CASSSTGQSSFTF.